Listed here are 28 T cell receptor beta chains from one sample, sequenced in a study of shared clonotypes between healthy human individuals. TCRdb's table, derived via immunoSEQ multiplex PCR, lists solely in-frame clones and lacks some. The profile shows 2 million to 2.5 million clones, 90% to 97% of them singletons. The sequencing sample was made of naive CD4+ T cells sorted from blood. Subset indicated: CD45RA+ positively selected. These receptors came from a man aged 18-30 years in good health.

The DNA for the CDR3 is TGTGCCAGCACCGATTGGGGGGCGACTGAAGCTTTCTTT. It translates to CASTDWGATEAFF. The genes are TRBV2 and TRBJ1-1; D may be TRBD1 (6 bases). Germline V gene sequence: CDR1 SNHLY, CDR2 FYNNEI. The CDR3 is 13 residues long. V gave up 7 bases and J gave up 5 bases, with 14 bases separating them.

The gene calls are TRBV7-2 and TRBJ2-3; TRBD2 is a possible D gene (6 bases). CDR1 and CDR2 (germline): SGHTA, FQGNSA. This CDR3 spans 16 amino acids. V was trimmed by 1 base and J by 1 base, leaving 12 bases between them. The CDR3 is CASSLVRRDRTDTQYF. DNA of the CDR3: TGTGCCAGCAGCTTAGTACGGCGGGACCGCACAGATACGCAGTATTTT.

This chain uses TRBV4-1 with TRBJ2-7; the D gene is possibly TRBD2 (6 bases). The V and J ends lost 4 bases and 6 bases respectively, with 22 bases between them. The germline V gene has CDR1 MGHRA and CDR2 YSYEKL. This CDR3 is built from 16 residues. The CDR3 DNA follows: TGCGCCAGCAGCCCGGGGGAGGCCACCGGGAAGCGCGAGCAGTACTTC. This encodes CASSPGEATGKREQYF.

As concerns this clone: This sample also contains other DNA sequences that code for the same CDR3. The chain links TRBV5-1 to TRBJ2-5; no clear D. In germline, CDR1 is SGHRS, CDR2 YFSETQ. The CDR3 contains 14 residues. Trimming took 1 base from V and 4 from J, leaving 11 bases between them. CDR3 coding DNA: TGCGCCAGCAGCTTGTTGGGCACTGGAGAGACCCAGTACTTC. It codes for CASSLLGTGETQYF.

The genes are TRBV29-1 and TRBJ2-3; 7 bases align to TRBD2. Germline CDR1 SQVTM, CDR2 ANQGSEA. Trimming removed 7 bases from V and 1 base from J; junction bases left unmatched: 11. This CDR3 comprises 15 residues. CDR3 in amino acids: CSADPPAGGTDTQYF. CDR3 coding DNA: TGCAGCGCCGACCCTCCGGCGGGGGGCACAGATACGCAGTATTTT.

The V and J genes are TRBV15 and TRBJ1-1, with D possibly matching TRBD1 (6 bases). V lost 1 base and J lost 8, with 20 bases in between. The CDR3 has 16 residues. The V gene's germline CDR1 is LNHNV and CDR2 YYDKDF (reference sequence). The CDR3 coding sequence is TGTGCCACCAGCAGAGGGGGGGCCTATAGCGCGGGAGAAGCTTTCTTT. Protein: CATSRGGAYSAGEAFF.

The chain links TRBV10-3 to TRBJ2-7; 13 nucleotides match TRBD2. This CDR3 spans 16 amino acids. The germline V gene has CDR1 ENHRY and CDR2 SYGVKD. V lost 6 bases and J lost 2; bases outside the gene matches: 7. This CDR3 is CAISETSGRLPYEQYF. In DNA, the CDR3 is TGTGCCATCAGCGAGACTAGCGGGAGGCTCCCCTACGAGCAGTACTTC.

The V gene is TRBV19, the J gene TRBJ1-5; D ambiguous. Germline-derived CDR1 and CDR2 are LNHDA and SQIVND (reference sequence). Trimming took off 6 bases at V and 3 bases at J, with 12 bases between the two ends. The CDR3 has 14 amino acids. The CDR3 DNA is TGTGCCAGTAGAGAGGAGACTCTCAATCAGCCCCAGCATTTT. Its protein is CASREETLNQPQHF.

CDR3 sequence: CASSSRDRVTDTQYF. The CDR3, as DNA: TGTGCCAGCAGCTCCCGGGACAGGGTGACAGATACGCAGTATTTT. The chain recombines TRBV7-3 with TRBJ2-3, with 9 positions matching TRBD1. The CDR3 has 15 residues. Unmatched junction bases numbered 5, after V lost 4 bases and J lost 3 bases. Germline V gives CDR1 SGHTA, CDR2 FQGTGA.

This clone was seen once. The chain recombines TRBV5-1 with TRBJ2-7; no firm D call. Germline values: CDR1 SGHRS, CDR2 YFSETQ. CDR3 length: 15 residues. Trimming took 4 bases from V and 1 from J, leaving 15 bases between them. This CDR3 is CASSRDTSGSYEQYF. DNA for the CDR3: TGCGCCAGCAGCCGTGACACATCCGGATCCTACGAGCAGTACTTC.

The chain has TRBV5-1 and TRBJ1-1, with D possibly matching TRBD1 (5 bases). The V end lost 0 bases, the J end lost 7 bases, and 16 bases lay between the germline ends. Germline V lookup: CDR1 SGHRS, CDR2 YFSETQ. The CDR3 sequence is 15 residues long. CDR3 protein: CASSLGGTRGDEAFF. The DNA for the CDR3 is TGCGCCAGCAGCTTGGGAGGGACCCGAGGCGATGAAGCTTTCTTT.

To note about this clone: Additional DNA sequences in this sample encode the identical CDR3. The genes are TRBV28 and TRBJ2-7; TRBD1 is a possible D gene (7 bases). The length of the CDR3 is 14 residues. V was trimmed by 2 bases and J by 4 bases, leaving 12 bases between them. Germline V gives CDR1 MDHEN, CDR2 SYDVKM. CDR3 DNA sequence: TGTGCCAGCAGTTTAGTGGCAGGGGGGTACGAGCAGTACTTC. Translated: CASSLVAGGYEQYF.

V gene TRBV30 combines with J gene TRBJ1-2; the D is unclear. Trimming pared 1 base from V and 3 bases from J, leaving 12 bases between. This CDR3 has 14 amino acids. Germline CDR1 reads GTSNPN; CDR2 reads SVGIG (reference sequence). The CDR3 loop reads CAWSGPVVHYGYTF. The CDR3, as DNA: TGTGCCTGGAGTGGTCCGGTAGTTCACTATGGCTACACCTTC.

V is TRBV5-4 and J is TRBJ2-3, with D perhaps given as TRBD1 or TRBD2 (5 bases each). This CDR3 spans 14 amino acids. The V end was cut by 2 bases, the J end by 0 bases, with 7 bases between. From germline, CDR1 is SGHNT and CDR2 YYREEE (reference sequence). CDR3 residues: CASSFWDSTDTQYF. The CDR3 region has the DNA TGTGCCAGCAGCTTCTGGGACAGCACAGATACGCAGTATTTT.

DNA of the CDR3: TGTGCCAGCAGTGAATCCAGCGGGGTTTGGAGAGATACGCAGTATTTT. It is translated as CASSESSGVWRDTQYF. The V call is TRBV25-1, the J call TRBJ2-3; 7 bases are a match to TRBD2. The germline V gene encodes CDR1 MGHDK and CDR2 SYGVNS. The V segment lost 1 base and the J segment 5 bases; nucleotides outside the gene matches: 9. The CDR3 length is 16 residues.

This CDR3 reads CASSTPPLERYTF. The CDR3 region has the DNA TGTGCCAGCTCTACACCGCCCCTCGAGCGCTACACCTTC. The gene calls are TRBV18 and TRBJ1-2; D is unclear. Germline loops: CDR1 KGHSH, CDR2 LQKENI. The CDR3 extends over 13 amino acids. V gave up 6 bases and J gave up 9 bases, with 17 bases separating them.

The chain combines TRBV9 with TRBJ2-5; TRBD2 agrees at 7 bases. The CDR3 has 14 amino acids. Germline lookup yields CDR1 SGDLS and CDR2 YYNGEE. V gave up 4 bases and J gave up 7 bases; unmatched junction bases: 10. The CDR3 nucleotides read TGTGCCAGCAGCCCGTCTCGGGGGGAGGGGACCCAGTACTTC. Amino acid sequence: CASSPSRGEGTQYF.

The CDR3 sequence is CASNNRGKREQYF. CDR3 nucleotide sequence: TGTGCCAGCAACAACAGGGGGAAACGCGAGCAGTACTTC. This rearrangement joins TRBV28 to TRBJ2-7, with 8 bases lining up with TRBD1. Per germline, CDR1 MDHEN and CDR2 SYDVKM. V lost 7 bases, J lost 6 bases, and 8 bases stayed unmatched. CDR3 length: 13 residues.

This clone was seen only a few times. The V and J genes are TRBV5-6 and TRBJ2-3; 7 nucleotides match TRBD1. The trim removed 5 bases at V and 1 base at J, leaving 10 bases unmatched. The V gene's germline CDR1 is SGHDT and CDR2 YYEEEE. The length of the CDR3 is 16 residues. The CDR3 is CASSSTGVSRTDTQYF. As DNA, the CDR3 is TGTGCCAGCAGTTCAACAGGGGTCTCACGCACAGATACGCAGTATTTT.

CDR3 coding DNA: TGCGCCAGCAGCTTACAGGGTAGCGCCAATCAGCCCCAGCATTTT. Residues: CASSLQGSANQPQHF. V and J are TRBV5-1 and TRBJ1-5, with TRBD1 as a possible D gene (6 bases). V lost 2 bases, J lost 3 bases, and 12 bases lay in between. The CDR3 is 15 residues long. The germline CDR1 and CDR2 sequences are SGHRS and YFSETQ.

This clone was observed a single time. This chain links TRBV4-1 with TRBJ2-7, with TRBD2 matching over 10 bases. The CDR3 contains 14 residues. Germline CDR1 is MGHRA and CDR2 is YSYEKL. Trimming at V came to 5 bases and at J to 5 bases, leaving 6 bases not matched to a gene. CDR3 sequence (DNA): TGCGCCAGCAGCTTACTAGCGGGGCTCAACGAGCAGTACTTC. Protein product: CASSLLAGLNEQYF.

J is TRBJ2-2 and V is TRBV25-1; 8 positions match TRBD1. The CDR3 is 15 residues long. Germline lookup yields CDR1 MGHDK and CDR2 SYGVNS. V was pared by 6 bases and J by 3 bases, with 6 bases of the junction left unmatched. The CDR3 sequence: CASSRTGRDTGELFF. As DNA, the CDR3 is TGTGCCAGCAGCCGGACAGGGCGGGACACCGGGGAGCTGTTTTTT.

The DNA of the CDR3 is TGTGCCATCTCAGACAGGATTAATGAAAAACTGTTTTTT. Its protein product is CAISDRINEKLFF. The V gene is TRBV10-3, the J gene TRBJ1-4, with D possibly matching TRBD1 (6 bases). CDR3 length: 13 residues. Germline loops: CDR1 ENHRY, CDR2 SYGVKD. V lost 8 bases, J lost 4 bases, and 11 bases lay in between.

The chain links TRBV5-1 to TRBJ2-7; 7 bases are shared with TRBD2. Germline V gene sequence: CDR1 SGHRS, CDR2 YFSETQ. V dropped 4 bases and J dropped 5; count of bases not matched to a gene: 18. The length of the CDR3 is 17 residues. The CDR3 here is CASSPVGRGGILHEQYF. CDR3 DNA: TGCGCCAGCAGCCCCGTGGGGAGGGGCGGAATCCTCCACGAGCAGTACTTC.

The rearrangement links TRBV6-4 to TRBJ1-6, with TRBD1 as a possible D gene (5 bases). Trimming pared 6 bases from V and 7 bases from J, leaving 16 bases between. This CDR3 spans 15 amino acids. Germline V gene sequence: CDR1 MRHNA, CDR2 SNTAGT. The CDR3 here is CASRTTAQANSPLHF. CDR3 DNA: TGTGCCAGCAGGACGACAGCCCAGGCCAATTCACCCCTCCACTTT.

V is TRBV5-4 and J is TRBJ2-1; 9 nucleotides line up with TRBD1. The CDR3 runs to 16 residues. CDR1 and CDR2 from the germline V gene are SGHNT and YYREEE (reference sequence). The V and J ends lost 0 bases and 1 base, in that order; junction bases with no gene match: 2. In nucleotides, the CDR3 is TGTGCCAGCAGCTTGGGAGGACAGGGGTCCTACAATGAGCAGTTCTTC. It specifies CASSLGGQGSYNEQFF.

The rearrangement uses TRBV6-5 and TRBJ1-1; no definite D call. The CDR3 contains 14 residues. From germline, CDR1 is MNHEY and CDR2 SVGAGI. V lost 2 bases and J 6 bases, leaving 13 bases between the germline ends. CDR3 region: CASSYGKGQAEAFF. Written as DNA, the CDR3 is TGTGCCAGCAGTTACGGAAAGGGTCAGGCTGAAGCTTTCTTT.

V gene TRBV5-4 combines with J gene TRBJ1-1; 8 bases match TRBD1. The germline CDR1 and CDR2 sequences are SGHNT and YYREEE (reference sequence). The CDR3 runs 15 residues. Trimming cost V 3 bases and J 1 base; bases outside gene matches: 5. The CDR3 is CASSSPGQANTEAFF. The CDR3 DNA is TGTGCCAGCAGCTCGCCGGGACAGGCGAACACTGAAGCTTTCTTT.